This T cell receptor beta chain was documented in a study of identical twins. General study results and limits: Cord blood beta clonotypes present at high abundance carried fewer insertions; no such pattern appeared in memory repertoires. Because invariant MAIT and iNKT cells could be present, zero-insertion analyses could be partly confounded. The authors drew conclusions from cross-sectional statistical analysis rather than following the same donors.

Germline CDR1 and CDR2: DFQATT and SNEGSKA (reference sequence). This CDR3 has 14 amino acids. Trimming left V 5 bases short and J 3 bases short, with 17 bases between. Each CDR3 protein is one row after TCRdb ran MiXCR on the 5' RACE reads. In the table there are approximately 410,000 distinct CDR3 sequences, 15% to 20% of which are singletons. Healthy Caucasian individuals made up all the donors. This clonotype appeared a few times. Its antigen is still unknown. This clonotype was sampled from a man aged 45 to 65 in good health. Sequencing was done on a sample of naive T cells sorted from blood. The V call is TRBV20-1, the J call TRBJ2-7; possibly TRBD1 or TRBD2 for D (6 bases each). CDR3 sequence reads: CSASSDLGGYEQYF. CDR3 DNA: TGCAGTGCTTCTAGCGACCTAGGGGGCTACGAGCAGTACTTC.